The T cell receptor beta chain described here comes from a study of memory CD4+ T cells and cytomegalovirus serostatus. General observations from the study: The CMV-associated TCR signature appears largely within the CD4+ memory repertoire.

This clone occurred a few times. Its specificity is unknown. The length of the CDR3 is 12 residues. Germline V lookup: CDR1 MDHEN, CDR2 SYDVKM. The V end was cut by 1 base, the J end by 9 bases, with 10 bases between. As processed by the authors: Out-of-frame sequences were removed, leaving 2 million to 2.5 million distinct TCRbeta sequences. TCRdb's table, derived via immunoSEQ multiplex PCR, lists solely in-frame clones and lacks some. That table is the source of V, J and clone size, and D and trimming were worked out from the DNA. The sample gives just under 95,000 clones, roughly 80% of which show up once; 3.6% is in the top ten. The sort gate was single viable CD3+CD4+CD8-CD45RO+ cells for memory CD4+ T cells. Positive selection with CD4 microbeads enriched total CD4+ T cells.

Sequencing was done on a sample of memory CD4+ T cells from blood. V and J are TRBV28 and TRBJ2-7; D might be TRBD2 (5 bases). The source of this sequence is an adult in good health and CMV-seropositive. The CDR3 reads CASSLLMDWQYF. The CDR3 region has the DNA TGTGCCAGCAGTTTATTAATGGACTGGCAGTACTTC.